This T cell receptor beta chain was recorded in a study of blood T cell repertoires in COVID-19 (dated by TCRdb to 2018 to 2021). In the study overall: Collaborator samples came from the United States, Italy and Spain and covered acute and convalescent phases of COVID-19. Nearly every sample came with metadata listing a de-identified subject ID, COVID-19 status, age in years and sex. The dataset comprised deeply sampled blood TCRbeta repertoires from subjects exposed to, actively infected with, or recovered from COVID-19. The repertoires were released in a freely available public database intended as a resource for research on the immune response to SARS-CoV-2. The samples were drawn from the first 160 participants of the ongoing ImmuneRACE study and from over 950 subjects provided by 6 global collaborators. The prospective study material was composed of cDNA or gDNA derived from T cells, B-cell-depleted T cells, or PBMCs. Where available, HLA class I and class II types were taken from metadata supplied by the sample provider and were not determined by assay-based typing.

Each collaborating institution followed its own protocols to collect whole blood in K2EDTA tubes. For TCRbeta analysis, collaborators shipped samples in one of three forms: frozen whole blood, isolated PBMCs, or DNA extracted from either of those sample types. The immunoSEQ Assay, a bias-controlled multiplex PCR, was used to amplify TCRbeta CDR3 regions from genomic DNA. Per the authors' processing: The number of nucleated cells in each sample was estimated by amplification of reference gene primers within the assay. Sequence reads were collapsed and filtered to measure the absolute abundance of every unique TCRbeta CDR3 rearrangement. Productive Simpson clonality was computed per sample as the square root of Simpson's diversity index over productive rearrangements. In its TCRdb copy, this immuneACCESS table keeps in-frame sequences only and misses some clones. Where compared with another copy, unresolved V genes explain less than half of these, and the others have no known cause. The DNA gave D and trimming, while V, J and clone size come from that table. The sample data list 100,000 to 120,000 clones, and around 68% of these were observed just once. Roughly 7.5% of the sample belongs to the ten largest clones.

With regard to this clone: Its binding antigen is unknown. Qualities for individual bases were not recorded, and no much larger clone is one base off.

What the research found in general, with its limitations: Clinical and demographic metadata were provided uncurated, with the amount varying by source and participant.

The sequence derives from a woman aged 60-70 years with acute or convalescent COVID-19. The material sequenced was peripheral blood.

Here is the DNA: TGTGCCTGGGGGTCGTCCTACGAGCAGTACTTC. Its amino acids are CAWGSSYEQYF. In this chain, TRBV30 is recombined with TRBJ2-7, with the D gene not confidently named. For CDR1 and CDR2, the germline V gene (reference sequence) lists GTSNPN and SVGIG. The CDR3 sequence holds 11 residues, the cysteine and phenylalanine included. The sequence is cut down to CDR3 DNA, 33 bases in frame from base 1. V lost 5 bases and J lost 1 base; the stretch between them is 6 bases long.